The clone carrying this T cell receptor (beta chain) was detected a few times. The target antigen is unknown. This sample stems from a study of vaccination and CD4 T cells after COVID-19. The junction had 10 bases not matched to a gene; V was cut back by 5 bases and J by 6 bases. The CDR3 runs 15 residues. Germline V gene data show CDR1 as MNHNS and CDR2 as SASEGT. The Oncomine TCR Beta short-read assay generated sequence data from the DNA of cultured CD4+ T cells. Investigators obtained genomic DNA by extraction from cultured CD4+ T cells. One entry per CDR3 protein, called by TCRdb with MiXCR from the PCR reads. The repertoire holds 9,500 or so distinct CDR3 sequences, with roughly 27% as singletons. Sample treatment: approximately nine-day PBMC culture with coronavirus spike peptide pools or control peptides (ViraFEST assay). Those CD4+ T cells from the unexposed donor predate the COVID-19 pandemic (2011-2018).

The receptor was derived from a human donor in good health. J is TRBJ1-5 and V is TRBV6-1, with 7 positions matching TRBD1. The sequencing input was CD4+ T cells from blood, cultured in vitro. CDR3 nucleotide sequence: TGTGCCAGCAGTCACAGGGGAGGTGGGATTCAGCCCCAGCATTTT. Translating it yields CASSHRGGGIQPQHF.